Presented here are 17 T cell receptor beta chains from one specimen sequenced in a study of blood T cell repertoires in COVID-19. Libraries were prepared by immunoSEQ multiplex PCR; TCRdb keeps only in-frame clonotypes and omits some of them. Altogether about 250,000 clones are present, around 90% being singletons, with the ten largest covering just under 0.8%. The sequenced sample was peripheral blood. Receptors originate from a woman younger than 45 with acute or convalescent COVID-19.

The J gene is TRBJ2-3, the V gene TRBV5-4; a weak D match, TRBD2 (7 bases). The germline V and J ends were trimmed by 7 bases and 3 bases, with 21 bases remaining between them. This CDR3 comprises 16 residues. Germline V gene sequence: CDR1 SGHNT, CDR2 YYREEE (reference sequence). CDR3 sequence (DNA): TGTGCCAGCCGCGGCAGGGTGGGAGGGGGAACAGATACGCAGTATTTT. Translated, it gives CASRGRVGGGTDTQYF.

This sequence joins TRBV24-1 and TRBJ2-5, with 10 bases fitting TRBD2. The germline gives CDR1 KGHDR, CDR2 SFDVKD. The CDR3 sequence is 15 residues long. V lost 3 bases and J lost 5; bases outside the gene matches: 5. The CDR3 sequence: CATSDPAGGAETQYF. As DNA, the CDR3 is TGTGCCACCAGTGATCCAGCGGGAGGGGCGGAGACCCAGTACTTC.

The CDR3 here is CASSLDQEAPLHF. The CDR3 nucleotides read TGTGCCAGCAGCTTAGATCAGGAGGCACCCCTCCACTTT. The rearrangement uses TRBV11-1 and TRBJ1-6; D ambiguous. The germline CDR1 and CDR2 sequences are SGHAT and FQDESV (reference sequence). This CDR3 region has 13 residues. With 1 base removed from V and 11 bases from J, the gap between germline ends came to 9 bases.

The genes are TRBV19 and TRBJ1-4; no reliable D call. V was pared by 6 bases and J by 5 bases, with 10 bases between. The CDR3 spans 13 residues. Germline V lookup: CDR1 LNHDA, CDR2 SQIVND (reference sequence). CDR3 sequence reads: CASRWSVNEKLFF. The CDR3 DNA sequence: TGTGCCAGTAGATGGTCAGTCAATGAAAAACTGTTTTTT.

CDR3: CASSIYSPRRTSGNTGELFF. CDR3 nucleotides: TGTGCCAGCAGCATATACAGCCCCCGGAGGACTAGCGGGAACACCGGGGAGCTGTTTTTT. This chain links TRBV7-9 with TRBJ2-2, with 10 bases aligning to TRBD2. This CDR3 has 20 amino acids. The germline CDR1 and CDR2 sequences are SEHNR and FQNEAQ (reference sequence). V was pared by 5 bases and J by 1 base, with 16 bases of the junction left unmatched.

This clone has just a few counts. The CDR3 here is CASSLSSYYEQYF. In DNA form, the CDR3 reads TGTGCCAGCAGTTTATCGTCCTACTACGAGCAGTACTTC. The chain links TRBV27 to TRBJ2-7; D uncertain. Trimming took 0 bases from V and 3 from J, leaving 6 bases between them. This CDR3 spans 13 amino acids. The V gene's germline CDR1 is MNHEY and CDR2 SMNVEV (reference sequence).

The gene calls are TRBV4-2 and TRBJ2-7; a possible D gene is TRBD2 (5 bases). The germline V gene encodes CDR1 LGHNA and CDR2 YNFKEQ. V gave up 0 bases and J gave up 1 base, with 10 bases separating them. This CDR3 region has 15 residues. CDR3 amino acids: CASSQELPGSYEQYF. The CDR3, as DNA: TGTGCCAGCAGCCAAGAGTTACCGGGGTCCTACGAGCAGTACTTC.

The CDR3: CASSISNEQFF. CDR3 nucleotides: TGTGCCAGCAGCATTAGCAATGAGCAGTTCTTC. This chain uses TRBV12-3 or TRBV12-4 with TRBJ2-1; D is unresolved. The length of the CDR3 is 11 residues. V lost 6 bases and J lost 6, with 6 bases in between.

The V call is TRBV7-2, the J call TRBJ2-2, with TRBD2 matching 8 bases. The germline CDR1 and CDR2 sequences are SGHTA and FQGNSA. Trimming at V came to 5 bases and at J to 3 bases, leaving 17 bases not matched to a gene. The CDR3 length is 19 residues. CDR3 coding DNA: TGTGCCAGCAGCCCCGGCAGTCGGGCTAGCGGGCAATACACCGGGGAGCTGTTTTTT. Protein sequence: CASSPGSRASGQYTGELFF. Supplemented by reference TRBV7-2 and TRBJ2-2, the full variable domain reads GAGVSQSPSNKVTEKGKDVELRCDPISGHTALYWYRQSLGQGLEFLIYFQGNSAPDKSGLPSDRFSAERTGGSVSTLTIQRTQQEDSAVYLCASSPGSRASGQYTGELFFGEGSRLTVL.

This clone came up a few times. The V call is TRBV30, the J call TRBJ1-6; TRBD1 agrees at 10 bases. The CDR3 runs 15 residues. Germline V gene data show CDR1 as GTSNPN and CDR2 as SVGIG (reference sequence). With 2 bases clipped from V and 6 bases from J, the junction kept 4 bases outside the gene matches. In DNA form, the CDR3 reads TGTGCCTGGAGTCCAGGACAGGGGGTTAATTCACCCCTCCACTTT. It codes for CAWSPGQGVNSPLHF.

J is TRBJ2-2 and V is TRBV7-2; 9 bases are shared with TRBD2. Germline V gene data show CDR1 as SGHTA and CDR2 as FQGNSA. The ends lost 5 bases at V and 5 bases at J; junction bases unmatched: 6. The CDR3 loop spans 15 amino acids. DNA of the CDR3: TGTGCCAGCAGCGCTAGCGGGATTTTAACCGGGGAGCTGTTTTTT. This encodes CASSASGILTGELFF.

The gene calls are TRBV19 and TRBJ1-6, with D perhaps TRBD1 (5 bases). V shed 4 bases and J shed 5 bases, with 9 bases lying between them. The CDR3 runs to 14 residues. CDR1 is LNHDA and CDR2 is SQIVND in the germline V gene (reference sequence). As DNA, the CDR3 is TGTGCCAGTAGTACCGGACATAATAATTCACCCCTCCACTTT. Its protein product is CASSTGHNNSPLHF.

This clone has just one count. The chain has TRBV10-1 and TRBJ1-1; 8 positions agree with TRBD1. V trimming: 6 bases; J trimming: 1 base; junction bases outside the gene matches: 4. Germline V gene lookup returns CDR1 WNHNN and CDR2 SYGVQD (reference sequence). CDR3 size: 14 residues. The DNA for the CDR3 is TGCGCCAGCAGCGGGACAGGACGGAACACTGAAGCTTTCTTT. This codes for CASSGTGRNTEAFF.

The V gene is TRBV24-1, the J gene TRBJ2-7; D might be TRBD2 (5 bases). V dropped 0 bases and J dropped 6 bases, with 11 bases sitting between them. Germline loops: CDR1 KGHDR, CDR2 SFDVKD. The CDR3 is made up of 14 amino acids. CDR3 sequence: CATSDLTKAGEQYF. DNA of the CDR3: TGTGCCACCAGTGATTTGACTAAGGCGGGCGAGCAGTACTTC.

The chain joins TRBV19 to TRBJ1-2; the match to TRBD1 covers 7 bases. This CDR3 contains 15 residues. Unmatched junction bases numbered 8, after V lost 5 bases and J lost 2 bases. The germline V gene has CDR1 LNHDA and CDR2 SQIVND (reference sequence). CDR3 DNA sequence: TGTGCCAGTAGTCGCCGGGACAGTTCGAACTATGGCTACACCTTC. This translates into CASSRRDSSNYGYTF. The complete variable domain, with remaining parts taken from reference TRBV19 and TRBJ1-2, reads DGGITQSPKYLFRKEGQNVTLSCEQNLNHDAMYWYRQDPGQGLRLIYYSQIVNDFQKGDIAEGYSVSREKKESFPLTVTSAQKNPTAFYLCASSRRDSSNYGYTFGSGTRLTVV.

The rearrangement uses TRBV20-1 and TRBJ2-1; the D is unclear. The CDR3 sequence is 11 residues long. Germline CDR1 and CDR2: DFQATT and SNEGSKA (reference sequence). Trimming shortened V by 4 bases and J by 3 bases, and 4 bases separated the two germline ends. CDR3 in DNA: TGCAGTGCTACTTACTACAATGAGCAGTTCTTC. Its translation is CSATYYNEQFF.

The rearrangement links TRBV19 to TRBJ1-2, with D perhaps TRBD1 (5 bases). In germline, CDR1 is LNHDA, CDR2 SQIVND (reference sequence). Trimming pared 5 bases from V and 8 bases from J, leaving 12 bases between. The CDR3 has 12 amino acids. CDR3 region: CASSPGGIGYTF. Written as DNA, the CDR3 is TGTGCCAGTAGTCCCGGGGGGATCGGCTACACCTTC.